This entry concerns a single T cell receptor (beta chain). Generated by immunoSEQ multiplex PCR, the TCRdb table keeps only in-frame clones and is missing some. The sample holds about 110,000 clones, approximately 90% seen once. The data originate from a study of T cell responses to AZD1222 COVID-19 vaccine. CDR3 size: 13 residues. Germline CDR1 reads SGHVS; CDR2 reads FNYEAQ. V was clipped by 6 bases and J by 3 bases, with 11 bases between them. The gene calls are TRBV7-6 and TRBJ1-1, with D tentatively TRBD1 (5 bases). This material consisted of peripheral blood, taken on day 0 of AZD1222 vaccination. The TCR sequence derives from an adult in good health. CDR3 bases: TGTGCCAGCAGGGCAGGGAGGGACACTGAAGCTTTCTTT. It encodes CASRAGRDTEAFF.